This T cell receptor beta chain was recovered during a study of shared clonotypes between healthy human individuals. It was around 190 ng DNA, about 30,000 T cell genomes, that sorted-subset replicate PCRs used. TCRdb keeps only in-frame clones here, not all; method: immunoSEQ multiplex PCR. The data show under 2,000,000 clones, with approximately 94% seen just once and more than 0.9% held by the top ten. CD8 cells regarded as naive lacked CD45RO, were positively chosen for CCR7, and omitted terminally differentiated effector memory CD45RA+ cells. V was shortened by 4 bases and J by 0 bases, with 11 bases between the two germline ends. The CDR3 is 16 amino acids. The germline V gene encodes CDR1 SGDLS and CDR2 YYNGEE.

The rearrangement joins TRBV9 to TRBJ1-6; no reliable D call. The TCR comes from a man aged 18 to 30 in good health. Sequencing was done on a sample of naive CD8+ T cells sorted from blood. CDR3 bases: TGTGCCAGCAGCATCGGGGTCTACTCCTATAATTCACCCCTCCACTTT. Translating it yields CASSIGVYSYNSPLHF.